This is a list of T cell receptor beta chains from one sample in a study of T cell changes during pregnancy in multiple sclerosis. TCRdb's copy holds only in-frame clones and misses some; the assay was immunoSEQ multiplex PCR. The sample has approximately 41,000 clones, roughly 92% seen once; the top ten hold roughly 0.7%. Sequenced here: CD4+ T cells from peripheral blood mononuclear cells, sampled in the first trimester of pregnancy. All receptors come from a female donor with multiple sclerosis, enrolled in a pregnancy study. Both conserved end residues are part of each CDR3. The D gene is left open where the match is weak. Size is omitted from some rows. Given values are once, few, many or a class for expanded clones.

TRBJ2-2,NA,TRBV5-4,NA,CASSFLQSTTGELFF,TGTGCCAGCAGCTTTTTACAGTCGACCACCGGGGAGCTGTTTTTT
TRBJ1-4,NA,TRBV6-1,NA,CACIPSWGGNEKLFF,TGTGCCTGCATACCTTCGTGGGGAGGAAATGAAAAACTGTTTTTT
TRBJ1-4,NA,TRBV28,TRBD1,CASADRGYEKLFF,TGTGCCAGCGCGGACAGGGGTTATGAAAAACTGTTTTTT
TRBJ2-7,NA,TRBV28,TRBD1,CASSPLGQGDSYEQYF,TGTGCCAGCAGCCCCCTCGGACAGGGGGACTCCTACGAGCAGTACTTC
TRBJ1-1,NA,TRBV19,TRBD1,CATQGARGTEAFF,TGTGCCACCCAGGGGGCGCGGGGCACTGAAGCTTTCTTT
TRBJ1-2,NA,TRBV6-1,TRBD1,CASVRDRAFYGYTF,TGTGCCAGCGTCCGGGACAGAGCCTTCTATGGCTACACCTTC
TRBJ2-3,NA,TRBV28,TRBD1,CASSFPSSDRSTDTQYF,TGTGCCAGCAGTTTCCCCTCTTCGGACAGGAGCACAGATACGCAGTATTTT
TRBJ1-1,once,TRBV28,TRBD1,CASSPLGQGARENTEAFF,TGTGCCAGCAGTCCCTTAGGACAGGGGGCGAGGGAGAACACTGAAGCTTTCTTT
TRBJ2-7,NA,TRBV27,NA,CASSKQNGGYEQYF,TGTGCCAGCAGTAAACAGAACGGGGGCTACGAGCAGTACTTC
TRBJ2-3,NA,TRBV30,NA,CAWRIGTSTDTQYF,TGTGCCTGGAGAATAGGGACTAGCACAGATACGCAGTATTTT
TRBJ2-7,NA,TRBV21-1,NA,CASSKLSFVPEQYF,TGTGCCAGCAGCAAACTATCGTTTGTCCCCGAGCAGTACTTC
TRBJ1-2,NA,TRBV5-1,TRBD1,CASSGTGTGNGYTF,TGCGCCAGCAGCGGAACCGGGACAGGGAATGGCTACACCTTC
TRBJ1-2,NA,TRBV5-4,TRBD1,CASSADAFPGQGGYTF,TGTGCCAGCAGCGCGGACGCGTTCCCGGGACAGGGAGGCTACACCTTC
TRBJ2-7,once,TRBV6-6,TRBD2,CASSDYGLAQYF,TGTGCCAGCAGCGATTACGGACTAGCCCAGTACTTC
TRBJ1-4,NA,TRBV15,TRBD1,CATSRGGDRGRGLFF,TGTGCCACCAGCAGAGGAGGGGACAGGGGCAGGGGTCTGTTTTTT
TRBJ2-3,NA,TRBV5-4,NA,CASSLGADTQYF,TGTGCCAGCAGCTTGGGAGCAGATACGCAGTATTTT
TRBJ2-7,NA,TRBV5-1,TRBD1,CASSLDRIYEQYF,TGCGCCAGCAGTCTGGACAGGATCTACGAGCAGTACTTC
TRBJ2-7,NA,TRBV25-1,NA,CASSESGQIYEQYF,TGTGCCAGCAGTGAGAGTGGACAGATCTACGAGCAGTACTTC
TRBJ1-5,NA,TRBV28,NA,CASNTGQPPQHF,TGTGCCAGCAACACGGGACAACCGCCCCAGCATTTT
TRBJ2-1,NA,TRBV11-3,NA,CASSFSTSNEQFF,TGTGCCAGCAGCTTTTCGACAAGCAATGAGCAGTTCTTC
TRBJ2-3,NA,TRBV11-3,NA,CASSFAGPDTQYF,TGTGCCAGCAGCTTCGCGGGTCCGGATACGCAGTATTTT
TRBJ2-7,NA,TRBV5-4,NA,CASSPGAQLGDEQYF,TGTGCCAGCAGCCCTGGGGCGCAGCTTGGGGACGAGCAGTACTTC
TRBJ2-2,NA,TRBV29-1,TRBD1,CSVVKGQGYTGELFF,TGCAGCGTTGTAAAAGGACAGGGGTATACCGGGGAGCTGTTTTTT
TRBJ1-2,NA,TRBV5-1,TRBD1,CASSRPGQGADGYTF,TGCGCCAGCAGCCGCCCAGGACAGGGGGCTGACGGCTACACCTTC
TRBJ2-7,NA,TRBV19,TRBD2,CASSMGLAVYEEQYF,TGTGCCAGTAGTATGGGACTAGCGGTGTACGAGGAGCAGTACTTC
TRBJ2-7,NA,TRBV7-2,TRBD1,CASSRVQGIGEQYF,TGTGCCAGCAGCAGAGTACAGGGGATCGGGGAGCAGTACTTC
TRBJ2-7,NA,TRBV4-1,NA,CASSQVLTSYEQYF,TGCGCCAGCAGCCAAGTTCTAACTTCCTACGAGCAGTACTTC
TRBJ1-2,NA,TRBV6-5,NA,CASSYGGRGGYTF,TGTGCCAGCAGTTACGGCGGCAGGGGTGGCTACACCTTC
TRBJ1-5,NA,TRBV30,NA,CAWNSGGNQPQHF,TGTGCCTGGAACTCGGGGGGCAATCAGCCCCAGCATTTT
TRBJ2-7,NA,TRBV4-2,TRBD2,CASSHGLAGFSYEQYF,TGTGCCAGCAGCCACGGACTAGCGGGATTCTCCTACGAGCAGTACTTC
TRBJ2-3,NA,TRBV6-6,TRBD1,CASTKDRGPSTDTQYF,TGTGCCAGCACCAAGGACAGGGGGCCGAGCACAGATACGCAGTATTTT